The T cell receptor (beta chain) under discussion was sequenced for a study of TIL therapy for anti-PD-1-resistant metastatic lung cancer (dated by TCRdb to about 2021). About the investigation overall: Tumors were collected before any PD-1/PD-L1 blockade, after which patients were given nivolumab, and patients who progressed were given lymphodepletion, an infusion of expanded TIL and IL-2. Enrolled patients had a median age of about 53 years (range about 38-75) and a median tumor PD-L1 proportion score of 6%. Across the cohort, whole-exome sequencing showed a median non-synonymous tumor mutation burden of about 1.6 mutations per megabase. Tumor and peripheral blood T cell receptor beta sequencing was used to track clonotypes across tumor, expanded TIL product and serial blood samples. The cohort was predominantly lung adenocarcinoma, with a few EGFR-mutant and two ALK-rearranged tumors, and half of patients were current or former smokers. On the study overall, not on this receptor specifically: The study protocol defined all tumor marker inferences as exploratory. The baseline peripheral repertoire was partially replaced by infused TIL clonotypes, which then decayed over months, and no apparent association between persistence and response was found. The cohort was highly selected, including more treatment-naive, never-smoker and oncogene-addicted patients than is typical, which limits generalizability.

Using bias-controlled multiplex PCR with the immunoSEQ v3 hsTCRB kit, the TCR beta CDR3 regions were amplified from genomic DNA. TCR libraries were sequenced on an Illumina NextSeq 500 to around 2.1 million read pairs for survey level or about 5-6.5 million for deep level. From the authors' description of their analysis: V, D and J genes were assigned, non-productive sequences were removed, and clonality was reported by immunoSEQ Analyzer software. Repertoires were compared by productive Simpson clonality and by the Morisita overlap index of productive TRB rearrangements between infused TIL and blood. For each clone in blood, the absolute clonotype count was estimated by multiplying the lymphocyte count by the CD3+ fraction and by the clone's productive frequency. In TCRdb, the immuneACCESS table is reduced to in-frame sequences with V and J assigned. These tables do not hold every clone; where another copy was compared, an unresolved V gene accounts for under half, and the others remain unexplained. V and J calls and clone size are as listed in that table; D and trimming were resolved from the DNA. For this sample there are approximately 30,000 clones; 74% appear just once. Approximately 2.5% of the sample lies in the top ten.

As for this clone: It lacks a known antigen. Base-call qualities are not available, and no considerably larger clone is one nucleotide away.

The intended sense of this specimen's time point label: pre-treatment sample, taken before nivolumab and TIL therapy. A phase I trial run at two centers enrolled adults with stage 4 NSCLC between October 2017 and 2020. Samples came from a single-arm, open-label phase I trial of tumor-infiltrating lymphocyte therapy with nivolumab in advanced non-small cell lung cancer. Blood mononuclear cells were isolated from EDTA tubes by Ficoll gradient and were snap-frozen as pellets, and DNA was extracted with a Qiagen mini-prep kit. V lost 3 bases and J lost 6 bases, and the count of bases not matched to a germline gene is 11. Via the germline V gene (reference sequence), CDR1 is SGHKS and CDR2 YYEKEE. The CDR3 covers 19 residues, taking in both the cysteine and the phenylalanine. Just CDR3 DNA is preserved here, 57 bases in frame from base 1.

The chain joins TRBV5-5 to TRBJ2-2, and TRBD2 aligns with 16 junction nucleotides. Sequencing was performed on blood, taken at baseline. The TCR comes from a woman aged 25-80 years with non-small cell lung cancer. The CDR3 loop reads CASSWLGLAGGEEAGELFF. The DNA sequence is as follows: TGTGCCAGCAGCTGGCTGGGACTAGCGGGAGGGGAGGAGGCCGGGGAGCTGTTTTTT.